These 30 T cell receptor beta chains were sequenced from one sample in a study of T cell responses to AZD1222 COVID-19 vaccine. Some clones are missing from TCRdb's copy, which holds only in-frame ones; the method was immunoSEQ multiplex PCR. The sample consists of about 160,000 clones, around 90% of them appearing once. Sample: peripheral blood, taken on day 0 of AZD1222 vaccination. These receptors all come from an adult in good health.

This chain joins TRBV9 and TRBJ2-6, with D perhaps assigned TRBD1 or TRBD2 (5 bases each). The CDR3 runs to 15 residues. Germline values: CDR1 SGDLS, CDR2 YYNGEE. V dropped 4 bases and J dropped 0 bases, with 8 bases sitting between them. This CDR3 reads CASSPGASGANVLTF. In DNA, the CDR3 is TGTGCCAGCAGCCCCGGGGCCTCTGGGGCCAACGTCCTGACTTTC.

CDR3 DNA sequence: TGCGCCAGCAGCCCTTCCACGGTGGTGGAAAAACTGTTTTTT. Translated, it gives CASSPSTVVEKLFF. The J gene is TRBJ1-4, the V gene TRBV4-1; D is unresolved. The germline V and J ends were trimmed by 4 bases and 8 bases, with 14 bases remaining between them. Per the germline V gene, CDR1 is MGHRA and CDR2 is YSYEKL. This CDR3 comprises 14 residues.

The chain joins TRBV2 to TRBJ2-1; the match to TRBD1 covers 9 bases. Losses at the gene ends were 5 bases for V and 3 bases for J; bases not matched to a gene: 11. This CDR3 is built from 17 residues. CDR1 SNHLY and CDR2 FYNNEI come from the germline V gene. The CDR3 DNA is TGTGCCAGCAGTAGGACTCCGGGACAGGGTGGCTACAATGAGCAGTTCTTC. It codes for CASSRTPGQGGYNEQFF. Filled out from reference TRBV2 and TRBJ2-1, the complete variable domain reads EPEVTQTPSHQVTQMGQEVILRCVPISNHLYFYWYRQILGQKVEFLVSFYNNEISEKSEIFDDQFSVERPDGSNFTLKIRSTKLEDSAMYFCASSRTPGQGGYNEQFFGPGTRLTVL.

This rearrangement joins TRBV28 to TRBJ2-5; a possible D gene is TRBD1 (5 bases). The germline V gene has CDR1 MDHEN and CDR2 SYDVKM. The CDR3 is made up of 13 amino acids. Trimming cost V 10 bases and J 7 bases, with 19 bases left between them. Here the CDR3 reads CAILGLKGGTQYF. In nucleotides, the CDR3 is TGTGCCATATTGGGGCTAAAAGGCGGGACCCAGTACTTC.

The V and J genes are TRBV3-1 (or the pseudogene TRBV3-2) and TRBJ1-2; TRBD1 is a possible D gene (6 bases). The V gene lost 4 bases and the J gene lost 5 bases, with 17 bases spanning the gap. Germline CDR1 is LGHDT and CDR2 is YNNKEL (reference sequence). The CDR3 covers 15 residues. The DNA of the CDR3 is TGTGCCAGCAGCCCCACACCCCAGGGGCGGTATGGCTACACCTTC. It yields the protein CASSPTPQGRYGYTF.

This clone turned up a few times. The V gene is TRBV11-2, the J gene TRBJ1-2; D gene uncertain. Germline-derived CDR1 and CDR2 are SGHAT and FQNNGV. The CDR3 length is 14 residues. V was shortened by 5 bases and J by 6 bases, with 16 bases between the two germline ends. CDR3 coding DNA: TGTGCCAGCAGCCACACCGTGTCCCGGGATGGCTACACCTTC. This sequence encodes CASSHTVSRDGYTF.

Only a few counts were recorded for this clone. The chain links TRBV7-2 to TRBJ2-1; D may be TRBD1 or TRBD2 (5 bases each). V was trimmed by 5 bases and J by 2 bases, leaving 19 bases between them. Germline CDR1 SGHTA, CDR2 FQGNSA. The CDR3 spans 17 residues. Here the CDR3 DNA reads TGTGCCAGCAGCCATTACGGGACCAACAGCCCCTACAATGAGCAGTTCTTC. This gives the protein CASSHYGTNSPYNEQFF.

The chain is built from TRBV3-1 (or the pseudogene TRBV3-2) and TRBJ1-2; D is ambiguous. There are 11 residues in the CDR3. Deletions cut 4 bases from V and 8 bases from J, with 8 bases between. Germline CDR1 reads LGHDT; CDR2 reads YNNKEL (reference sequence). The CDR3 here is CASSRGEGYTF. CDR3 DNA sequence: TGTGCCAGCAGCCGTGGGGAGGGCTACACCTTC.

This chain connects TRBV28 to TRBJ1-5; TRBD1 is a possible D gene (5 bases). This CDR3 contains 18 residues. V was pared by 5 bases and J by 3 bases, with 23 bases between. Germline loops: CDR1 MDHEN, CDR2 SYDVKM. CDR3 DNA sequence: TGTGCCAGCAGTCCTAGCGGATTTCAGGGTGCGGACAATCAGCCCCAGCATTTT. Translation: CASSPSGFQGADNQPQHF.

V and J are TRBV10-1 and TRBJ2-2, with 7 bases aligning to TRBD2. The trim removed 6 bases at V and 4 bases at J, leaving 5 bases unmatched. CDR1 WNHNN and CDR2 SYGVQD come from the germline V gene (reference sequence). The CDR3 totals 14 residues. CDR3: CASSALASTGELFF. CDR3 DNA: TGCGCCAGCAGCGCACTAGCGTCCACCGGGGAGCTGTTTTTT.

The chain joins TRBV10-3 to TRBJ1-2, with TRBD1 matching 7 bases. With V trimmed by 2 bases and J by 7 bases, 7 bases remained unmatched. This CDR3 has 14 amino acids. Germline CDR1 reads ENHRY; CDR2 reads SYGVKD. The CDR3 region is CAISEARGEVGYTF. Here the CDR3 DNA reads TGTGCCATCAGTGAGGCCAGGGGGGAGGTTGGCTACACCTTC.

CDR3 loop: CASTFGGANTEAFF. For the CDR3, the DNA is TGTGCCAGCACCTTCGGTGGGGCGAACACTGAAGCTTTCTTT. The J gene is TRBJ1-1, the V gene TRBV28; possibly TRBD1 for D (5 bases). Trimming took 7 bases from V and 1 from J, leaving 13 bases between them. The CDR3 runs to 14 residues. Germline lookup yields CDR1 MDHEN and CDR2 SYDVKM.

This chain joins TRBV5-1 and TRBJ2-1; TRBD1 might be the D (5 bases). V lost 5 bases to trimming and J lost 6 bases, with 12 bases between them. The CDR3 contains 13 residues. In germline, CDR1 is SGHRS, CDR2 YFSETQ. CDR3 residues: CASRWTPFNEQFF. As DNA, the CDR3 is TGCGCCAGCAGGTGGACACCATTCAATGAGCAGTTCTTC. Variable domain in full (rest from reference TRBV5-1 and TRBJ2-1): KAGVTQTPRYLIKTRGQQVTLSCSPISGHRSVSWYQQTPGQGLQFLFEYFSETQRNKGNFPGRFSGRQFSNSRSEMNVSTLELGDSALYLCASRWTPFNEQFFGPGTRLTVL.

The J gene is TRBJ1-5, the V gene TRBV28, with D maybe TRBD1 (6 bases). The CDR3 spans 15 residues. Looked up from germline, CDR1 is MDHEN and CDR2 is SYDVKM. With 7 bases removed from V and 3 bases from J, the gap between germline ends came to 16 bases. The CDR3 sequence is CASTGTGIFNQPQHF. The DNA for the CDR3 is TGTGCCAGCACCGGAACAGGGATCTTCAATCAGCCCCAGCATTTT.

The J gene is TRBJ2-7, the V gene TRBV6-2 or TRBV6-3; no clear D gene. From germline, CDR1 is MNHEY and CDR2 SVGEGT. This CDR3 is built from 13 residues. Between the trimmed V and J ends, which lost 2 bases and 4 bases, there was a span of 9 bases. The chain's CDR3 is CASSYPFVYEQYF. DNA of the CDR3: TGTGCCAGCAGTTACCCTTTCGTTTACGAGCAGTACTTC.

The chain has TRBV19 and TRBJ1-5, with TRBD1 identical over 10 bases. The CDR3 spans 16 residues. Germline-derived CDR1 and CDR2 are LNHDA and SQIVND (reference sequence). With V trimmed by 4 bases and J by 2 bases, 5 bases remained unmatched. The CDR3 reads CASSTTGTGGNQPQHF. As DNA, the CDR3 is TGTGCCAGTAGTACAACCGGGACAGGGGGCAATCAGCCCCAGCATTTT.

This chain connects TRBV6-5 to TRBJ2-1, with D tentatively TRBD2 (6 bases). Germline CDR1 and CDR2: MNHEY and SVGAGI. The CDR3 runs 14 residues. V gave up 2 bases and J gave up 8 bases, with 13 bases separating them. The CDR3 reads CASSYTRRGDEQFF. For the CDR3, the DNA is TGTGCCAGCAGTTACACCCGGCGCGGGGATGAGCAGTTCTTC.

The rearrangement uses TRBV10-1 and TRBJ2-7, with unresolved D. CDR3 size: 13 residues. V was clipped by 6 bases and J by 5 bases, with 14 bases between them. Germline CDR1 is WNHNN and CDR2 is SYGVQD (reference sequence). The CDR3 DNA is TGCGCCAGCAGCAGCGACATTATAGACGAGCAGTACTTC. Encoded protein: CASSSDIIDEQYF.

This chain connects TRBV9 to TRBJ2-5; D remains ambiguous. The germline gives CDR1 SGDLS, CDR2 YYNGEE. This CDR3 has 14 residues. The V end was cut by 0 bases, the J end by 3 bases, with 9 bases between. CDR3 coding DNA: TGTGCCAGCAGCGTAGGTCAAACGGAAGAGACCCAGTACTTC. Translating it yields CASSVGQTEETQYF.

The V gene is TRBV7-8, the J gene TRBJ1-1, with D possibly matching TRBD1 (5 bases). Germline lookup yields CDR1 SGHVS and CDR2 FQNEAQ. Trimming took 3 bases from V and 0 from J, leaving 14 bases between them. The CDR3 runs 16 residues. CDR3 sequence reads: CASSFEQEHMNTEAFF. CDR3 DNA sequence: TGTGCCAGCAGCTTCGAACAGGAGCACATGAACACTGAAGCTTTCTTT.

This chain uses TRBV27 with TRBJ2-5; 9 positions agree with TRBD1. Germline CDR1 and CDR2: MNHEY and SMNVEV (reference sequence). This CDR3 has 14 amino acids. V was pared by 0 bases and J by 10 bases, with 6 bases of the junction left unmatched. The CDR3 DNA follows: TGTGCCAGCAGTTTATCAGCACAGGGGGCTGACCAGTACTTC. This encodes CASSLSAQGADQYF.

The chain has TRBV20-1 and TRBJ1-1; TRBD1 agrees at 7 bases. Germline CDR1 and CDR2: DFQATT and SNEGSKA (reference sequence). The CDR3 has 11 amino acids. CDR3 amino acids: CSTGVTTEAFF. DNA for the CDR3: TGCAGCACAGGGGTTACTACTGAAGCTTTCTTT.

The chain joins TRBV27 to TRBJ2-3; no clear D gene. Germline V gives CDR1 MNHEY, CDR2 SMNVEV (reference sequence). The CDR3 has 16 amino acids. V lost 4 bases and J lost 0, with 14 bases in between. In nucleotides, the CDR3 is TGTGCCAGCAGTTCGCACAGAGTTACTAGCACAGATACGCAGTATTTT. Amino acid sequence: CASSSHRVTSTDTQYF.

The chain recombines TRBV9 with TRBJ1-4; D uncertain. This CDR3 comprises 14 residues. The germline V and J ends were trimmed by 3 bases and 8 bases, with 14 bases remaining between them. Germline V gene lookup returns CDR1 SGDLS and CDR2 YYNGEE. CDR3 amino acids: CASSADSNAEKLFF. CDR3 nucleotide sequence: TGTGCCAGCAGCGCTGACTCGAACGCCGAAAAACTGTTTTTT.

The chain recombines TRBV10-3 with TRBJ1-4; 7 bases map to TRBD1. The germline CDR1 and CDR2 sequences are ENHRY and SYGVKD. This CDR3 spans 14 amino acids. Germline trimming cut 5 bases from V and 8 bases from J; bases unmatched to any gene: 8. CDR3 sequence: CAISPGQSGEKLFF. CDR3 coding DNA: TGTGCCATCAGTCCGGGACAGTCAGGAGAAAAACTGTTTTTT.

The chain employs TRBV9 and TRBJ1-5; D unclear. V lost 8 bases and J 4 bases, leaving 10 bases between the germline ends. The CDR3 sequence is 12 residues long. Germline CDR1 and CDR2: SGDLS and YYNGEE. CDR3 residues: CASSLGNQPQHF. CDR3 DNA: TGTGCCAGTTCCCTGGGGAATCAGCCCCAGCATTTT. The full variable domain, its missing parts supplied by reference TRBV9 and TRBJ1-5, is DSGVTQTPKHLITATGQRVTLRCSPRSGDLSVYWYQQSLDQGLQFLIQYYNGEERAKGNILERFSAQQFPDLHSELNLSSLELGDSALYFCASSLGNQPQHFGDGTRLSIL.

The gene calls are TRBV11-3 and TRBJ1-6; D is possibly TRBD1 (5 bases). Germline V gives CDR1 SGHNT, CDR2 YENEEA. This CDR3 region has 18 residues. V dropped 4 bases and J dropped 0 bases, with 16 bases sitting between them. The CDR3 reads CASSSRTGTSSYNSPLHF. The CDR3 DNA reads TGTGCCAGCAGCTCCAGGACGGGGACCAGCTCCTATAATTCACCCCTCCACTTT.

The chain has TRBV6-5 and TRBJ2-5, with D perhaps given as TRBD1 or TRBD2 (6 bases each). V was pared by 8 bases and J by 1 base, with 14 bases between. CDR3 length equals 14 residues. CDR1 and CDR2 from the germline V gene are MNHEY and SVGAGI. The CDR3 DNA sequence: TGTGCCAGCCGGAGGGGGGACCTCCAAGAGACCCAGTACTTC. Translating gives CASRRGDLQETQYF.

This chain connects TRBV4-3 to TRBJ2-2; 11 bases align to TRBD2. Germline V CDR1 and CDR2: LGHNA, YSLEER. The CDR3 is 14 amino acids. Trimming cost V 3 bases and J 6 bases; bases outside gene matches: 0. In DNA form, the CDR3 reads TGCGCCAGCAGCCAGGGACTAGCGGCCGGGGAGCTGTTTTTT. As protein: CASSQGLAAGELFF.

Details on this clone: The germline gene is not matched at one end of the junction; a read error may be the cause. This chain links TRBV30 with TRBJ1-2; D is unresolved. Germline V gene sequence: CDR1 GTSNPN, CDR2 SVGIG (reference sequence). This CDR3 has 12 residues. The CDR3 DNA reads TGTGCCTGGAGTGATTATTCCCTTAAACTTATCTTC. It codes for CAWSDYSLKLIF.